This note documents a single T cell receptor beta chain sequence. Its cognate antigen is unknown. This entry comes from a study of OX40 agonist ivuxolimab in advanced cancers. Study results and caveats: The study observed clonal expansion of CD4+ and CD8+ blood T cells by week 6 at 0.1 to 3.0 mg/kg.

Measured with immunoSEQ multiplex PCR; TCRdb has only the in-frame clones, and not every one. The sample carries around 150,000 clones, under 95% recorded once. This sequence originates from an adult with an advanced solid tumor such as melanoma, head and neck, liver or kidney cancer. The sample consisted of CD4+ or CD8+ T cells sorted from blood, taken in a trial of the OX40 agonist ivuxolimab.

The CDR3: CASSVGFGKTQYF. Here the CDR3 DNA reads TGTGCCAGTAGTGTGGGGTTCGGGAAGACCCAGTACTTC. This rearrangement joins TRBV19 to TRBJ2-5, with D possibly matching TRBD2 (5 bases). Germline V gene data show CDR1 as LNHDA and CDR2 as SQIVND (reference sequence). V gave up 5 bases and J gave up 6 bases, with 13 bases separating them. CDR3 length: 13 residues. Variable domain in full (rest from reference TRBV19 and TRBJ2-5): DGGITQSPKYLFRKEGQNVTLSCEQNLNHDAMYWYRQDPGQGLRLIYYSQIVNDFQKGDIAEGYSVSREKKESFPLTVTSAQKNPTAFYLCASSVGFGKTQYFGPGTRLLVL.